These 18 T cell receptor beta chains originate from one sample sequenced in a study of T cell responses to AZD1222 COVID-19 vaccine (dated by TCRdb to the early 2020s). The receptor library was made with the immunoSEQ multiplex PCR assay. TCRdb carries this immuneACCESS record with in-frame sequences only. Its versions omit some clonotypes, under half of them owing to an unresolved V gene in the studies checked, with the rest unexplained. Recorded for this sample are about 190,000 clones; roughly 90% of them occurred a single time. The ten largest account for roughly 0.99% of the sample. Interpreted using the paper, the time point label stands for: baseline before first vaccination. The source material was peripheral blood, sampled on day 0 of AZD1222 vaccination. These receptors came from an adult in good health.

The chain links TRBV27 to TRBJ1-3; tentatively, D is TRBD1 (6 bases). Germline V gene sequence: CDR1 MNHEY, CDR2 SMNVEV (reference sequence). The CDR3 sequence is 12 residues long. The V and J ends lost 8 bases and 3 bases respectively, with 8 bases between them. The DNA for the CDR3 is TGTGCCAGCGGACAGCTTGGAAACACCATATATTTT. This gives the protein CASGQLGNTIYF.

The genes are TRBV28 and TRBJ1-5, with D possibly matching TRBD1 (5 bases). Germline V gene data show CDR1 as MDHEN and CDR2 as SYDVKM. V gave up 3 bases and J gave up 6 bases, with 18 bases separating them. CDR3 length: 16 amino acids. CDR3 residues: CASSFPGLTRGQPQHF. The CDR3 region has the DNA TGTGCCAGCAGTTTCCCGGGGCTTACCCGGGGTCAGCCCCAGCATTTT.

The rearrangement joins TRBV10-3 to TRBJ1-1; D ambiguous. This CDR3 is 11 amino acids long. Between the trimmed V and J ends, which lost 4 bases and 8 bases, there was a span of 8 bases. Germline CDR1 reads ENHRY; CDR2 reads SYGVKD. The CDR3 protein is CAISGPREAFF. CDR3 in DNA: TGTGCCATCAGTGGGCCTCGAGAAGCTTTCTTT.

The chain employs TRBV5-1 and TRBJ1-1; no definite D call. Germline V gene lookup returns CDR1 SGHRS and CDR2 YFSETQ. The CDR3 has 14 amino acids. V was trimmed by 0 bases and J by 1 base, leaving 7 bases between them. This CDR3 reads CASSLVAGNTEAFF. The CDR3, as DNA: TGCGCCAGCAGCTTGGTGGCAGGGAACACTGAAGCTTTCTTT.

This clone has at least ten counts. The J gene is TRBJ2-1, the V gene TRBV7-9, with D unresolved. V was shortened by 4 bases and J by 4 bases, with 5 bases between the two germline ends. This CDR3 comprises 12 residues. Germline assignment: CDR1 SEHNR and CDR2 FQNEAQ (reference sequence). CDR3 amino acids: CASSWEYNEQFF. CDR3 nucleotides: TGTGCCAGCAGCTGGGAATACAATGAGCAGTTCTTC.

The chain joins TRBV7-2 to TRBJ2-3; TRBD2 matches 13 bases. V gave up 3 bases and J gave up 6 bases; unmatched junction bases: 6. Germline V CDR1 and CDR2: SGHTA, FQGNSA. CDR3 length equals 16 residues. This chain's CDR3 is CASSFDGLAGVDTQYF. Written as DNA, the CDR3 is TGTGCCAGCAGCTTTGATGGACTAGCGGGGGTTGATACGCAGTATTTT.

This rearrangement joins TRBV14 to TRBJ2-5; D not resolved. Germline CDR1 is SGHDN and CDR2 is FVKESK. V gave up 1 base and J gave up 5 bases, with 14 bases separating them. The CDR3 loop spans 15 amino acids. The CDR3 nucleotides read TGTGCCAGCAGCCAAGTTGGAGCCTTGTGGGAGACCCAGTACTTC. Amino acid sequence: CASSQVGALWETQYF. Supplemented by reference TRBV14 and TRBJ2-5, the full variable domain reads EAGVTQFPSHSVIEKGQTVTLRCDPISGHDNLYWYRRVMGKEIKFLLHFVKESKQDESGMPNNRFLAERTGGTYSTLKVQPAELEDSGVYFCASSQVGALWETQYFGPGTRLLVL.

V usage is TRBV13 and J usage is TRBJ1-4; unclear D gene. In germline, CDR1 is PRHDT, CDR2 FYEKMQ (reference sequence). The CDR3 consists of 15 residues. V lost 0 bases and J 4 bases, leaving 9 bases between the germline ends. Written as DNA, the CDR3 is TGTGCCAGCAGCTTAGGCCTGGGTGGTAATGAAAAACTGTTTTTT. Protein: CASSLGLGGNEKLFF.

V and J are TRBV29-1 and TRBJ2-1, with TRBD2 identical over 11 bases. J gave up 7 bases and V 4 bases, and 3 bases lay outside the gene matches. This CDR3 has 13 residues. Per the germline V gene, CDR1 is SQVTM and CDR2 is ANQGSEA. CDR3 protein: CSVVVAGGNEQFF. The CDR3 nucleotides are TGCAGCGTTGTTGTAGCGGGGGGGAATGAGCAGTTCTTC.

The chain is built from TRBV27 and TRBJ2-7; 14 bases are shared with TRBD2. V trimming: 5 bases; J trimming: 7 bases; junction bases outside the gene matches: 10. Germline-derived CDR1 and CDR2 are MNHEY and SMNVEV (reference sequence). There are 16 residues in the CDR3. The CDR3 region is CASSPRGTSGRVEQYF. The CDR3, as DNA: TGTGCCAGCAGTCCCAGAGGGACTAGCGGGAGAGTGGAGCAGTACTTC.

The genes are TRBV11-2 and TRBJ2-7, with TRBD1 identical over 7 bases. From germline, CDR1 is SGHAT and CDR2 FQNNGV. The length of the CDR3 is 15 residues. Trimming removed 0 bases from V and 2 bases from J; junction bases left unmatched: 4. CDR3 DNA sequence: TGTGCCAGCAGCTTAGATTTCGACAGGGCCTACGAGCAGTACTTC. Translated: CASSLDFDRAYEQYF.

The CDR3 nucleotides are TGTGCCAGCAGCGGTTCGGGGGGGAATGAAAAACTGTTTTTT. It specifies CASSGSGGNEKLFF. The chain couples TRBV9 to TRBJ1-4; the D gene is possibly TRBD1 (5 bases). The germline gives CDR1 SGDLS, CDR2 YYNGEE. This CDR3 is built from 14 residues. V lost 3 bases and J lost 5, with 11 bases in between.

The CDR3 bases are TGTGCCAGCAGTCCGGGACCCTATGGCTACACCTTC. Protein sequence: CASSPGPYGYTF. The V gene is TRBV27, the J gene TRBJ1-2, with D possibly being TRBD1 (5 bases). Germline V gives CDR1 MNHEY, CDR2 SMNVEV (reference sequence). Deletions cut 5 bases from V and 4 bases from J, with 8 bases between. CDR3 size: 12 residues.

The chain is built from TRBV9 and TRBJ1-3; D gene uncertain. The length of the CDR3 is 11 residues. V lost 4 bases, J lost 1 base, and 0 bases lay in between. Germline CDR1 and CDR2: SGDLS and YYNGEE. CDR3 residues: CASSSGNTIYF. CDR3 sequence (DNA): TGTGCCAGCAGCTCTGGAAACACCATATATTTT.

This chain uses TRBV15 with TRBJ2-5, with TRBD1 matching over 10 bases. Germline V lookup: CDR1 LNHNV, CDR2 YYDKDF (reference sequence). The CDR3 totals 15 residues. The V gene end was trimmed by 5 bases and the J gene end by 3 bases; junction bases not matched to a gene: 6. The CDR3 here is CATSDGQGVKETQYF. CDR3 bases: TGTGCCACCAGCGACGGACAGGGGGTTAAAGAGACCCAGTACTTC.

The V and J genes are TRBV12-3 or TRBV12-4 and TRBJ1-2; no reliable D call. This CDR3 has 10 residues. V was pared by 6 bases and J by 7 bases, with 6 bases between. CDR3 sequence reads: CASRLGGYTF. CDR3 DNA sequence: TGTGCCAGCAGATTGGGTGGCTACACCTTC.

The CDR3 DNA sequence: TGCAGCGTTGAGGGCGGGGAGTCCGACGAGCAGTACTTC. It translates to CSVEGGESDEQYF. V gene TRBV29-1 combines with J gene TRBJ2-7, with TRBD2 as a possible D gene (6 bases). There are 13 residues in the CDR3. Trimming took off 3 bases at V and 5 bases at J, with 14 bases between the two ends. Germline V gene sequence: CDR1 SQVTM, CDR2 ANQGSEA.

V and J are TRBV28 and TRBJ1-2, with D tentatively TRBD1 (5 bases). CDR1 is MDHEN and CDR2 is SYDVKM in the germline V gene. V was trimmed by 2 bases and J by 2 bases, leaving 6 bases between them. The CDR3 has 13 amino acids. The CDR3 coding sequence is TGTGCCAGCAGTTTAACAGGCAACTATGGCTACACCTTC. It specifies CASSLTGNYGYTF.